A selection of T cell receptor beta chains follows, all from one sample in a study of cytomegalovirus exposure and HLA in healthy donors. Sequencing used immunoSEQ multiplex PCR; TCRdb keeps in-frame clones, though not all of them. The sample records some 150,000 clones, about 80% being singletons. Sequencing input: PBMCs. These receptors all stem from a woman aged 50 to 65 in good health and CMV-seropositive. The CDR3 runs from the conserved cysteine through the conserved F or W. D genes are given only for firm matches. Size is omitted from some rows. Given values are once, few, many or a class for expanded clones.

TRBJ1-6	TRBD1	.	TRBV30	CAWRGQGPALHF	TGTGCCTGGAGAGGACAGGGCCCTGCCCTCCACTTT
TRBJ2-3	TRBD1	few	TRBV29-1	CSVEDPGTGRDTDTQYF	TGCAGCGTTGAAGATCCCGGGACAGGGAGGGACACAGATACGCAGTATTTT
TRBJ2-2	.	few	TRBV7-8	CASSERAAGELFF	TGTGCCAGCAGCGAGCGGGCAGCCGGGGAGCTGTTTTTT
TRBJ2-1	.	once	TRBV6-4	CASSRGQCNEQFF	TGTGCCAGTAGTCGGGGACAATGCAATGAGCAGTTCTTC
TRBJ1-1	.	once	TRBV13	CASSQQGTEAFF	TGTGCCAGCAGCCAACAGGGAACTGAAGCTTTCTTT
TRBJ1-1	TRBD1	.	TRBV4-2	CASSPPRRQGEAFF	TGTGCCAGCAGCCCCCCGCGTCGACAGGGAGAAGCTTTCTTT
TRBJ1-5	.	few	TRBV18	CASSPSGRSYSGPQHF	TGTGCCAGCTCCCCCTCGGGGAGGAGTTATTCAGGGCCCCAGCATTTT
TRBJ1-6	TRBD1	.	TRBV29-1	CSVAEGAAYNSPLHF	TGCAGCGTAGCCGAGGGGGCGGCCTATAATTCACCCCTCCACTTT
TRBJ2-1	.	.	TRBV29-1	CSVVRVNNEQFF	TGCAGCGTTGTACGGGTAAACAATGAGCAGTTCTTC
TRBJ2-7	.	.	TRBV7-9	CSSSPVYEQYF	TGTTCCAGCAGCCCCGTCTACGAGCAGTACTTC
TRBJ2-4	TRBD1	.	TRBV27	CASSWPGQKNIQYF	TGTGCCAGCAGCTGGCCGGGACAGAAAAACATTCAGTACTTC
TRBJ2-7	TRBD1	.	TRBV7-2	CASSLFRGLYEQYF	TGTGCCAGCAGCTTATTCAGGGGGCTTTACGAGCAGTACTTC
TRBJ2-3	TRBD2	.	TRBV18	CASSRTSGDPTDTQYF	TGTGCCAGCTCCCGGACTAGCGGCGACCCCACAGATACGCAGTATTTT
TRBJ2-5	.	.	TRBV7-9	CASTQWGGRETQYF	TGTGCCAGCACCCAGTGGGGGGGGCGGGAGACCCAGTACTTC
TRBJ2-3	TRBD2	few	TRBV18	CASSPGAGNTDTQYF	TGTGCCAGCTCACCGGGAGCGGGGAACACAGATACGCAGTATTTT
TRBJ2-1	TRBD2	.	TRBV19	CASSILLGGDEQFF	TGTGCCAGTAGTATATTACTCGGGGGGGATGAGCAGTTCTTC
TRBJ1-1	.	.	TRBV15	CATSSFVQGLDTEAFF	TGTGCCACCAGCAGCTTTGTTCAGGGACTTGACACTGAAGCTTTCTTT
TRBJ2-7	.	few	TRBV21-1	CASSKLTTGGTYEQYF	TGTGCCAGCAGCAAATTAACGACGGGGGGGACCTACGAGCAGTACTTC